The present T cell receptor (beta chain) was sequenced within a study of CD8+CD57+ T cells in acquired aplastic anemia (dated by TCRdb to the late 2010s). Regarding the study in general: On average, sorted CD4+ and CD8+ cells yielded 3 to 4 ug of extracted DNA, with a range of 0.2 to 27.4 ug.

The study deep-sequenced TCR repertoires of sorted CD4+ and CD8+ blood T cells from severe aplastic anemia patients and healthy subjects. Ficoll-Paque density gradient centrifugation was used to isolate peripheral blood mononuclear cells. Before DNA was extracted, CD4+ and CD8+ T cells were sorted using either FACS or magnetic beads. Profiling of TCR beta VDJ combinations and CDR3 sequences used genomic DNA as the template. An Illumina HiSeq 2000 was the platform used for TCR repertoire sequencing. Processing in the source paper ran as follows. Repertoires were assessed using TRBV/TRBJ rearrangement plots, CDR3 size and DJ length profiles, and Simpson's diversity index. The most abundant DNA sequence in the deep sequencing data was defined as the immunodominant clone. CDR3 amino acid sequences were screened for sharing across subjects and compared with published repertoires and the VDJdb database. TCRdb took the public reads, trimmed them with fastp at Q25, ran MiXCR for clone calling and kept in-frame beta chains. When rows share a CDR3 protein, they turn into one entry using the most common DNA and genes. TCRdb assigned the V and J calls; the authors' analysis was not used. A total of under 200,000 distinct CDR3 sequences appear in this sample, roughly 64% of them only once. The leading ten clones occupy 46% of the sample.

As for this clonotype: It has no known antigen specificity. Within one base of it there is no much larger clone, and no base qualities were kept.

There are 14 amino acids in the CDR3, from cysteine to phenylalanine inclusive. CDR3 DNA is the only sequence kept; it has 42 bases, read in frame from the first base. V loses 5 bases, J loses 2 bases, and the germline ends lie 7 bases apart. The germline V gene sets CDR1 to MNHEY and CDR2 to SVGAGI. What the authors observed across the whole study: Between patients and healthy controls, no significant difference in CD8+ Simpson's diversity was found (P=0.060). Around 30 CD8+ CDR3 sequences were shared between patients and controls but appeared highly expressed in patients and within their immunodominant clones.

The V and J segments used are TRBV6-5 and TRBJ2-6; the D gene cannot be resolved reliably. This TCR was sampled from a human donor with severe aplastic anemia or a healthy control (not recorded which). The sample comprised sorted CD4+, CD8+, or CD8+CD57+ T cells (not recorded which) from PBMCs. The DNA reads as follows: TGTGCCAGCAGTGAAGGAGCTGGGGCCAACGTCCTGACTTTC. Its amino acids are CASSEGAGANVLTF.